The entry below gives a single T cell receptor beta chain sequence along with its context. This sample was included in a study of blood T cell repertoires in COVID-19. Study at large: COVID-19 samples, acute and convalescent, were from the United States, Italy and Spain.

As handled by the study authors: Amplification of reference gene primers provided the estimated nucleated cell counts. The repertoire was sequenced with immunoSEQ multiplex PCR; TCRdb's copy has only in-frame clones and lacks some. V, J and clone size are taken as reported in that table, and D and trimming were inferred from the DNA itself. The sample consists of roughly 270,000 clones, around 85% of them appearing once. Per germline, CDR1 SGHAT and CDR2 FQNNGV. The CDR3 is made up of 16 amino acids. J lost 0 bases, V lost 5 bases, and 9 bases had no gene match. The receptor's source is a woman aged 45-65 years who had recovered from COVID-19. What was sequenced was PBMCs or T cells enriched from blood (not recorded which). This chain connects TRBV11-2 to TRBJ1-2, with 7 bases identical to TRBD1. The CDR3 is CASSKTGAIANYGYTF. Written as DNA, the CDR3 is TGTGCCAGCAGCAAAACAGGGGCCATAGCTAACTATGGCTACACCTTC.